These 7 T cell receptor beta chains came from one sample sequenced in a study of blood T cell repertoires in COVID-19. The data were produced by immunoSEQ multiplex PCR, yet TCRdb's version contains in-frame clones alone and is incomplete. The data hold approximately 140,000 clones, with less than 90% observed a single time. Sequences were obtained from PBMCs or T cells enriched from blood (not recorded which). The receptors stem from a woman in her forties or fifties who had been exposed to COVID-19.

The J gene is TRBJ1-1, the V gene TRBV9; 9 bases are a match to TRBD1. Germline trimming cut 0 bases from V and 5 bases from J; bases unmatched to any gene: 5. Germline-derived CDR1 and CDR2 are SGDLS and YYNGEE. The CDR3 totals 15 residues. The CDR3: CASSVEGQGYTEAFF. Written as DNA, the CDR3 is TGTGCCAGCAGCGTAGAGGGACAGGGATATACTGAAGCTTTCTTT. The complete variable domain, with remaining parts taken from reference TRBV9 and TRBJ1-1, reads DSGVTQTPKHLITATGQRVTLRCSPRSGDLSVYWYQQSLDQGLQFLIQYYNGEERAKGNILERFSAQQFPDLHSELNLSSLELGDSALYFCASSVEGQGYTEAFFGQGTRLTVV.

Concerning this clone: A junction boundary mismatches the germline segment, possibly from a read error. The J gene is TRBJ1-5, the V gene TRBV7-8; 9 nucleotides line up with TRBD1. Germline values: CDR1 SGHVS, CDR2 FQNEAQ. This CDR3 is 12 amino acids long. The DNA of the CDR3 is TGTGCCAGCAGCTTAGGGGACAGGGTCGCGTATTTT. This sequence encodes CASSLGDRVAYF. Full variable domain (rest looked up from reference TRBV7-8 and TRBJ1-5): GAGVSQSPRYKVAKRGQDVALRCDPISGHVSLFWYQQALGQGPEFLTYFQNEAQLDKSGLPSDRFFAERPEGSVSTLKIQRTQQEDSAVYLCASSLGDRVAYFGDGTRLSIL.

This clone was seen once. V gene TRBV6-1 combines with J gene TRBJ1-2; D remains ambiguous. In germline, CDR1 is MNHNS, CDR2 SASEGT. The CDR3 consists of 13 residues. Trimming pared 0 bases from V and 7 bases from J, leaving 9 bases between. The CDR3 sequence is CASSEAFTGGYTF. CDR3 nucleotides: TGTGCCAGCAGTGAAGCTTTTACCGGTGGCTACACCTTC.

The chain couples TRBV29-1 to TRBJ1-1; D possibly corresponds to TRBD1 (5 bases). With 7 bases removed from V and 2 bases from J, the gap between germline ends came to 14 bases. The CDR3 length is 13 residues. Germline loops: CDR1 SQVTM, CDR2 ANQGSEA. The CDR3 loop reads CSAVGGRNTEAFF. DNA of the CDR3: TGCAGCGCCGTCGGGGGAAGAAACACTGAAGCTTTCTTT.

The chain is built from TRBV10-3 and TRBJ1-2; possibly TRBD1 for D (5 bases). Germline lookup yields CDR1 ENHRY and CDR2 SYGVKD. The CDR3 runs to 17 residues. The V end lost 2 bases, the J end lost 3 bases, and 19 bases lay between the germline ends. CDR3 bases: TGTGCCATCAGTGAGCCACCCGGATGGGGCGCCGACTATGGCTACACCTTC. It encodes CAISEPPGWGADYGYTF.

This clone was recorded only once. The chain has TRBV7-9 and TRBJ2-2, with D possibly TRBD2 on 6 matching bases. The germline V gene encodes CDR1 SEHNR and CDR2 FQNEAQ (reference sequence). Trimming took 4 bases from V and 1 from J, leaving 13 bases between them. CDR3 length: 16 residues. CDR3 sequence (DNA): TGTGCCAGCAGCTCGTCCCGGGACTGGAACACCGGGGAGCTGTTTTTT. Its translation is CASSSSRDWNTGELFF.

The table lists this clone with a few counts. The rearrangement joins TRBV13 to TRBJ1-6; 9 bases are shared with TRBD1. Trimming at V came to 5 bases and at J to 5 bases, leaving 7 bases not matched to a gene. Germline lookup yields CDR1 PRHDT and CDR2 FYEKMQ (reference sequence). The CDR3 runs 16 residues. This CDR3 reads CASSAYGQGHNSPLHF. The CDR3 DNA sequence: TGTGCCAGCAGCGCTTACGGACAGGGGCATAATTCACCCCTCCACTTT.